This T cell receptor beta chain was sequenced during a study of PD-L1 blockade in urothelial cancer. At the level of the study: Prior chemotherapy regimens per patient numbered 0 to 3. Median blood clonality was around 0.08, with around 77,000 unique TCRs.

Using immunoSEQ multiplex PCR, the repertoire was profiled, and TCRdb retains in-frame clones only, with some absent. The repertoire holds tens of thousands of clones, with 75% to 90% as singletons. As for time point: pretreatment peripheral blood. The study collected 1 to 8 samples per patient, pretreatment and on-treatment. Germline-derived CDR1 and CDR2 are LNHNV and YYDKDF (reference sequence). With 0 bases removed from V and 4 bases from J, the gap between germline ends came to 9 bases. This CDR3 region has 14 residues. The sequencing used PBMCs, collected around atezolizumab (anti-PD-L1) treatment. The V gene is TRBV15, the J gene TRBJ1-2; no firm D call. This clonotype was obtained from a man aged 50 to 60 with urothelial cancer. In DNA, the CDR3 is TGTGCCACCAGCAGAGATGAGGGCCCCTATGGCTACACCTTC. This codes for CATSRDEGPYGYTF.